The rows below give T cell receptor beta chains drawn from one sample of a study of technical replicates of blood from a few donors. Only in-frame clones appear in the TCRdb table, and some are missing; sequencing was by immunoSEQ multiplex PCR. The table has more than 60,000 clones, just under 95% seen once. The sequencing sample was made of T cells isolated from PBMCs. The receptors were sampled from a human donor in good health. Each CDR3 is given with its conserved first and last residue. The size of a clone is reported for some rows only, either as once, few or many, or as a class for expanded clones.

cdr3_aa: CASSTKDVYNQPQHF
j_call: TRBJ1-5
v_call: TRBV7-9
clone_size: .

cdr3_aa: CSVSLGLAGELFF
j_call: TRBJ2-2
v_call: TRBV29-1
clone_size: .

cdr3_aa: CASSSSSGSYEQYF
j_call: TRBJ2-7
v_call: TRBV5-4
clone_size: few

cdr3_aa: CASSEMGGIYNEQFF
j_call: TRBJ2-1
v_call: TRBV6-1
clone_size: .

cdr3_aa: CASSHLGGAGSSYNEQFF
j_call: TRBJ2-1
v_call: TRBV4-1
clone_size: .

cdr3_aa: CASSPGLLSQGTEQFF
j_call: TRBJ2-1
v_call: TRBV5-1
clone_size: few

cdr3_aa: CASSLEQGAGEAFF
j_call: TRBJ1-1
v_call: TRBV5-6
clone_size: .

cdr3_aa: CASSTENSYEQYF
j_call: TRBJ2-7
v_call: TRBV5-1
clone_size: .

cdr3_aa: CASSFGTPNSYEQYF
j_call: TRBJ2-7
v_call: TRBV5-1
clone_size: .

cdr3_aa: CASSLAGVTNTGELFF
j_call: TRBJ2-2
v_call: TRBV7-3
clone_size: .

cdr3_aa: CASSQEPGTSGSKTQYF
j_call: TRBJ2-5
v_call: TRBV4-1
clone_size: .

cdr3_aa: CASSSPGSYGYTF
j_call: TRBJ1-2
v_call: TRBV4-1
clone_size: .

cdr3_aa: CASSLAGNEQYF
j_call: TRBJ2-7
v_call: TRBV5-1
clone_size: .

cdr3_aa: CAWSRGLYSNQPQHF
j_call: TRBJ1-5
v_call: TRBV30
clone_size: .

cdr3_aa: CAISETWGYTF
j_call: TRBJ1-2
v_call: TRBV10-3
clone_size: .

cdr3_aa: CASSLDRVNTIYF
j_call: TRBJ1-3
v_call: TRBV5-5
clone_size: .

cdr3_aa: CASSPDSNYGYTF
j_call: TRBJ1-2
v_call: TRBV19
clone_size: once

cdr3_aa: CASSQDTSRIIF
j_call: TRBJ2-1
v_call: TRBV4-1
clone_size: .

cdr3_aa: CASSYGTGTEQFF
j_call: TRBJ2-1
v_call: TRBV11-3
clone_size: .

cdr3_aa: CASSQDRTGRTYGYTF
j_call: TRBJ1-2
v_call: TRBV4-3
clone_size: .

cdr3_aa: CASSLRWGGASTDTQYF
j_call: TRBJ2-3
v_call: TRBV7-8
clone_size: .

cdr3_aa: CASSDLQVSGELFF
j_call: TRBJ2-2
v_call: TRBV25-1
clone_size: .

cdr3_aa: CASSLMGPAGGLFYEQYF
j_call: TRBJ2-7
v_call: TRBV13
clone_size: .

cdr3_aa: CASSQEGAGQGPGYTF
j_call: TRBJ1-2
v_call: TRBV4-2
clone_size: once

cdr3_aa: CASSPRWLDGYTF
j_call: TRBJ1-2
v_call: TRBV14
clone_size: .

cdr3_aa: CASSFGVAGNYEQYF
j_call: TRBJ2-7
v_call: TRBV27
clone_size: .

cdr3_aa: CASTIAGTGWSYGYTF
j_call: TRBJ1-2
v_call: TRBV7-2
clone_size: .

cdr3_aa: CASSLNSGAAYEQYF
j_call: TRBJ2-7
v_call: TRBV5-1
clone_size: .

cdr3_aa: CASTGNEQFF
j_call: TRBJ2-1
v_call: TRBV2
clone_size: .

cdr3_aa: CASSFGGRADFYEQYF
j_call: TRBJ2-7
v_call: TRBV5-4
clone_size: once

cdr3_aa: CASSVGQVPYEQYF
j_call: TRBJ2-7
v_call: TRBV7-2
clone_size: .

cdr3_aa: CASRPRLPSGSLGNTGELFF
j_call: TRBJ2-2
v_call: TRBV4-2
clone_size: .

cdr3_aa: CASRGTTSGSIYF
j_call: TRBJ2-7
v_call: TRBV27
clone_size: .

cdr3_aa: CASLGRTGVHSF
j_call: TRBJ1-3
v_call: TRBV9
clone_size: once

cdr3_aa: CASSPTLQGGSEQFF
j_call: TRBJ2-1
v_call: TRBV27
clone_size: .

cdr3_aa: CSVKGASLYGYTF
j_call: TRBJ1-2
v_call: TRBV29-1
clone_size: .

cdr3_aa: CASRFAGGNQPQHF
j_call: TRBJ1-5
v_call: TRBV6-1
clone_size: .

cdr3_aa: CASSPTGGTEAFF
j_call: TRBJ1-1
v_call: TRBV6-5
clone_size: .

cdr3_aa: CASSEAVTGAYEQYF
j_call: TRBJ2-7
v_call: TRBV6-1
clone_size: .

cdr3_aa: CASSLAGYGPTNEKLFF
j_call: TRBJ1-4
v_call: TRBV5-1
clone_size: .

cdr3_aa: CASSFLGGAYGYTF
j_call: TRBJ1-2
v_call: TRBV27
clone_size: once

cdr3_aa: CASSLTSGELFF
j_call: TRBJ2-2
v_call: TRBV9
clone_size: .

cdr3_aa: CASPGQQPGELFF
j_call: TRBJ2-2
v_call: TRBV2
clone_size: .

cdr3_aa: CASSYQGFSHYGYTF
j_call: TRBJ1-2
v_call: TRBV6-5
clone_size: .

cdr3_aa: CASSRPSRDITGANVLTF
j_call: TRBJ2-6
v_call: TRBV28
clone_size: .

cdr3_aa: CASTRSATNEKLFF
j_call: TRBJ1-4
v_call: TRBV11-2
clone_size: .

cdr3_aa: CAWSEPGTVYGYTF
j_call: TRBJ1-2
v_call: TRBV30
clone_size: .

cdr3_aa: CASSLGGAGTEAFF
j_call: TRBJ1-1
v_call: TRBV5-4
clone_size: .